This T cell receptor (beta chain) was captured in a study of long-term antiretroviral therapy in people with HIV. The run of the v3.0 immunoSEQ assay was at survey level. Assay: immunoSEQ multiplex PCR; the TCRdb copy retains only in-frame clones and omits some. The sample includes about 22,000 clones, around 86% seen only once; the top ten take nearly 7.5%. Donors needed at least one pre-ART PBMC sample plus at least two post-ART samples. To note about this clone: Antigen: not known.

The study's findings and limits: ART preceded a rise in diversity that nonetheless stayed lower than in transplant donor controls. Whichever time point was examined, clones expanded before ART dominated the repertoire.

The CDR3 has 16 residues. Losses at the gene ends were 4 bases for V and 5 bases for J; bases not matched to a gene: 12. Looked up from germline, CDR1 is MNHEY and CDR2 is SVGAGI. The sequences come from unsorted PBMCs, collected 1.8 years before starting antiretroviral therapy. This chain links TRBV6-5 with TRBJ1-2; 8 bases map to TRBD1. The sequence was collected from a woman in her thirties with HIV. As DNA, the CDR3 is TGTGCCAGCAGTTCTCCGACAGGGGAAAGATTTTATGGCTACACCTTC. Encoded protein: CASSSPTGERFYGYTF.